The T cell receptor (delta chain) under discussion was sequenced for a study of gamma-delta T cells after stem cell transplantation. This clone was counted a few times. This CDR3 region has 17 residues. Trimming removed 3 bases from V and 0 bases from J; junction bases left unmatched: 9. The germline V gene has CDR1 GEAIGNYY and CDR2 EKD. TCRdb redid the clone calls on the RT-PCR reads with CATT. Here the sample spans around 1,000 delta-chain clones, over 10% being singletons. This receptor was obtained from a human donor. It is not recorded whose cells these are; they may come from a transplant donor. The sample was gamma-delta T cells. The chain is built from TRDV2 and TRDJ1, with 10 bases lining up with TRDD3. This chain's CDR3 is CACDSLLGDDNTDKLIF. In DNA, the CDR3 is TGTGCCTGTGACTCGCTACTGGGGGATGACAACACCGATAAACTCATCTTT.